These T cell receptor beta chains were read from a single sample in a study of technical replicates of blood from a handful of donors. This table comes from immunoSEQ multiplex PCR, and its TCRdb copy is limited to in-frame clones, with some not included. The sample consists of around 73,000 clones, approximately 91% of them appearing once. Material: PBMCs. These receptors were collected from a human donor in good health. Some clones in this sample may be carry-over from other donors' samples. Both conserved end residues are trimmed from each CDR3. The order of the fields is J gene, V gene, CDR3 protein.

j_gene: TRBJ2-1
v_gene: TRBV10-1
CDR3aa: ASSEQRETQKGYNEQF

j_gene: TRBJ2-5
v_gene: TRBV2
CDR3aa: ASSGLAGGETQY

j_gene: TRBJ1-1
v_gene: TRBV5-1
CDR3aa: ASSLSGVNTEAF

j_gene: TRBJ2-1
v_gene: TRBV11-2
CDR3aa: ASSLDRGSYNEQF

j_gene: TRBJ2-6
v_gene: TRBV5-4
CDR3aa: ASSRQVSGANVLT

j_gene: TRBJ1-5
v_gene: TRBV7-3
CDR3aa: ASSSPPRTGHNQPQH

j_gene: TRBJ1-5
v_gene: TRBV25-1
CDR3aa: ASRAANQPQH

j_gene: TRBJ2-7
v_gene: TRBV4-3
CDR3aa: ASSQEASGRSSYEQY

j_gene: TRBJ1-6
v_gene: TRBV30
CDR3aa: AWRGAGESSPLH

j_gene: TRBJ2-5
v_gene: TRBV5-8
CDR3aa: ASSLQGGETQY

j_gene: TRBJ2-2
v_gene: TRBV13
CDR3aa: ASSSLDRANTGELF

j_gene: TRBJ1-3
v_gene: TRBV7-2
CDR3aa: ASSLVMGTGNTIY

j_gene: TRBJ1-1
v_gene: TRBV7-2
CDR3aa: ASSDPGQEAF

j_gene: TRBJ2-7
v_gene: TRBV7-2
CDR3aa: ASSPPGHHYEQY

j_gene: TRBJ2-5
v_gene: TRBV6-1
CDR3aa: ASDWDRGETQY

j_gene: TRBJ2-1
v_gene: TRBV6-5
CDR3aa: ASSYGVSGRANEQF

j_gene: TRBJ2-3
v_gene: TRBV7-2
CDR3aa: ASSSPGTSGRVGTDTQY

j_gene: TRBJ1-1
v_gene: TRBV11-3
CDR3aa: ASSSSAFAEAF

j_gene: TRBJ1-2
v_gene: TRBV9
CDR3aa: ASSAGTGVQGYT

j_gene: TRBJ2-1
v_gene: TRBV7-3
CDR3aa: ASSNPGANYNEQF

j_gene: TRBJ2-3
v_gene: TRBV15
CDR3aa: ATSRLQREDRDTQY

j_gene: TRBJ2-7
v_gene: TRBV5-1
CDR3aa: ASSGLAGAYEQY

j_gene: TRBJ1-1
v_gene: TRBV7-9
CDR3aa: ASSLAGGSGVNTEAF

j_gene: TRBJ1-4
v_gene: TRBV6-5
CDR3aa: ASSYFQGAEKLF

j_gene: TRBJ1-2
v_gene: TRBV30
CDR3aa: AWSGGPRGYT

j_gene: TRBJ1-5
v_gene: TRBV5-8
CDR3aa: ASSAVGASNQPQH

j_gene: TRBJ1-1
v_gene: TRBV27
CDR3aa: ASNRMAGLGENTEAF

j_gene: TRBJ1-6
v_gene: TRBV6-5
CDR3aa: ASSYEGTSPLH

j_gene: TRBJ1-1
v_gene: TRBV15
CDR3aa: ATSSLQRRPQAF

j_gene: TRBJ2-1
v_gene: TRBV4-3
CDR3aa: ASSQELISSYNEQF

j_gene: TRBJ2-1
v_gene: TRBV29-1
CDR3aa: SVEETGTSGGRSAYNEQF

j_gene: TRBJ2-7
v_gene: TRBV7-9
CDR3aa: ASSFPGTGTPYEQY

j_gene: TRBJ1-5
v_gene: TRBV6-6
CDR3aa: ASSQGDQPQH

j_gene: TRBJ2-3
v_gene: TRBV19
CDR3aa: ASTQTGTDTQY

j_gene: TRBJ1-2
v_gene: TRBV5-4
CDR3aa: ASSPGAVGGYGYT

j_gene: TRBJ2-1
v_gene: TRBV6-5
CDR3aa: ASSPAEGYNEQF

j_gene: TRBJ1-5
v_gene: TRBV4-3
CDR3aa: ASSQEWQDFWPQH

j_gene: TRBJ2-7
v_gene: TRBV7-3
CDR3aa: ASSSGTGTYEQY

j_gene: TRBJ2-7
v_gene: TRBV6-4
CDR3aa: ASSDLLRRGLYEQY

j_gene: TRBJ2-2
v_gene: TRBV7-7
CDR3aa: ASSFGSTGELF

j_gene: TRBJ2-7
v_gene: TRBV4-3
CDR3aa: ASSQVTVGGSEQY

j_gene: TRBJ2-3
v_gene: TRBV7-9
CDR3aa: ASSPQGAGDTQY

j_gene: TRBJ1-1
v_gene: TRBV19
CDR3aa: ASSILAKNTEAF

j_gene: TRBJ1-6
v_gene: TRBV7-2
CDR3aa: ASSGSSYNSPLH

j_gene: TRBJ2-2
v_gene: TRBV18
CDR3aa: ASSPPFGLAGNTGELF

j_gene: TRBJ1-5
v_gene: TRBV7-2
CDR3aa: ASLSNPGVSNQPQH

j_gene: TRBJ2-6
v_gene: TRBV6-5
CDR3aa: ASRMGGANILT

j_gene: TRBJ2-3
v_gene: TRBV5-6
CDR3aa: ASSSASGRRGDTQY

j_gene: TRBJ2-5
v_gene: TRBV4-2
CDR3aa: ASSPGTSGGGQETQY

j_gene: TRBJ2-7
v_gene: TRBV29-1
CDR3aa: SVAAGSNPYEQY

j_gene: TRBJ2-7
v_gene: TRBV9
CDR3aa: ASSGLGGVEEQY

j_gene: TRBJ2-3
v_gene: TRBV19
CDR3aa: ASSAGSFSTDTQY

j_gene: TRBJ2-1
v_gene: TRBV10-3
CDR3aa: AISSGTRLYNEQF

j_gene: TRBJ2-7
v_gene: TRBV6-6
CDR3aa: ASTPGWTGPYEQY